This record concerns one TCR beta chain sequence. This record belongs to a study of blood T cell repertoires in COVID-19. Study context: Whether acute or convalescent, the COVID-19 samples came from the United States, Italy and Spain. Sample material is recorded as cDNA or gDNA derived from T cells, B-cell-depleted T cells, or PBMCs.

V shed 3 bases, J shed 4 bases, and the junction held 4 bases outside the gene matches. The CDR3 sequence is 14 residues long. Germline loops: CDR1 SGHDT, CDR2 YYEEEE. In the source study's methods: Estimation of nucleated cell counts relied on the amplification of reference gene primers. Sequencing used immunoSEQ multiplex PCR; TCRdb keeps in-frame clones, though not all of them. The V and J calls and the clone size are those of that table, but D and trimming were determined from the DNA. The sample has over 200,000 clones; approximately 85% are singletons. The sequenced sample consisted of peripheral blood. The origin of this receptor is a woman in her 30s with acute or convalescent COVID-19. This chain connects TRBV5-6 to TRBJ1-5, with TRBD1 identical over 7 bases. The DNA of the CDR3 is TGTGCCAGCAGCTCGGGACAGAAGAATCAGCCCCAGCATTTT. Protein sequence: CASSSGQKNQPQHF.